The 9 T cell receptor beta chains below come from one sample, sequenced in a study of T cell changes during pregnancy in multiple sclerosis (dated by TCRdb to between 2018 and 2021). Library creation used the immunoSEQ multiplex PCR assay. TCRdb stores this immuneACCESS table with in-frame sequences only. Part of the clones is absent; in the studies checked, under half of the shortfall reflects unresolved V genes, and no reason is known for the rest. Within this sample are 130,000 or so clones, with roughly 96% of them counted one time only. Together, the top ten hold roughly 0.45% of the sample. Sample: peripheral blood, taken after pregnancy. The source of these receptors is a female donor with multiple sclerosis, enrolled in a pregnancy study.

V gene TRBV5-1 combines with J gene TRBJ2-5; the match to TRBD2 covers 8 bases. J was trimmed by 5 bases and V by 2 bases; bases with no gene match: 8. CDR3 length: 15 residues. The V gene's germline CDR1 is SGHRS and CDR2 YFSETQ. CDR3 sequence reads: CASSFQREFRETQYF. The CDR3, as DNA: TGCGCCAGCAGCTTCCAGCGGGAGTTCCGGGAGACCCAGTACTTC.

The chain combines TRBV28 with TRBJ1-2; maybe TRBD1 (6 bases). This CDR3 has 13 residues. CDR1 is MDHEN and CDR2 is SYDVKM in the germline V gene. Trimming left V 11 bases short and J 2 bases short, with 15 bases between. CDR3 residues: CAAQGDYNYGYTF. In DNA, the CDR3 is TGTGCCGCACAGGGTGATTACAACTATGGCTACACCTTC.

The chain uses TRBV29-1 and TRBJ1-1; D is ambiguous. The CDR3 runs 14 residues. Trimming removed 2 bases at V and 0 bases at J, with 10 bases between. CDR1 and CDR2 from the germline V gene are SQVTM and ANQGSEA. The chain's CDR3 is CSVERRLLNTEAFF. CDR3 DNA: TGCAGCGTTGAACGGCGACTTTTGAACACTGAAGCTTTCTTT.

The chain uses TRBV19 and TRBJ2-7, with TRBD1 matching 8 bases. Looked up from germline, CDR1 is LNHDA and CDR2 is SQIVND (reference sequence). The trim removed 4 bases at V and 1 base at J, leaving 3 bases unmatched. The CDR3 contains 14 residues. CDR3 sequence (DNA): TGTGCCAGTAGTAGGACAGGGATTTCCTACGAGCAGTACTTC. This codes for CASSRTGISYEQYF.

V usage is TRBV6-6 and J usage is TRBJ2-5, with D possibly being TRBD2 (6 bases). This CDR3 is built from 15 residues. The germline V and J ends were trimmed by 0 bases and 4 bases, with 12 bases remaining between them. Germline V gene data show CDR1 as MNHNY and CDR2 as SVGAGI (reference sequence). CDR3 in amino acids: CASSYSAASVETQYF. For the CDR3, the DNA is TGTGCCAGCAGTTACTCGGCGGCTAGCGTAGAGACCCAGTACTTC.

The rearrangement links TRBV19 to TRBJ2-1; 8 nucleotides agree with TRBD1. CDR3 length: 14 residues. Trimming cost V 5 bases and J 5 bases; bases outside gene matches: 5. Germline V gives CDR1 LNHDA, CDR2 SQIVND (reference sequence). This CDR3 is CASSFRGRDNEQFF. The CDR3 nucleotides read TGTGCCAGTAGTTTCAGGGGGCGAGACAATGAGCAGTTCTTC.

The J gene is TRBJ1-3, the V gene TRBV7-9, with a possible D match to TRBD1 (5 bases). The CDR3 contains 16 residues. Trimming stripped 5 bases from V and 2 bases from J, with 16 bases between. Per germline, CDR1 SEHNR and CDR2 FQNEAQ (reference sequence). CDR3 sequence reads: CASSPHRPGTGNTIYF. In DNA form, the CDR3 reads TGTGCCAGCAGCCCTCACAGGCCTGGGACTGGAAACACCATATATTTT.

The chain carries TRBV18 and TRBJ2-2, with 7 bases that match TRBD1. The germline V gene encodes CDR1 KGHSH and CDR2 LQKENI. This CDR3 comprises 14 residues. V trimming: 1 base; J trimming: 9 bases; junction bases outside the gene matches: 5. This chain's CDR3 is CASSPRTGPRELFF. The CDR3 bases are TGTGCCAGCTCACCACGGACAGGCCCGAGGGAGCTGTTTTTT.

The sample holds one count of this clone. This chain connects TRBV15 to TRBJ2-7; TRBD1 matches 7 bases. There are 15 residues in the CDR3. Germline V CDR1 and CDR2: LNHNV, YYDKDF (reference sequence). Trimming took 0 bases from V and 2 from J; bases not matched to a gene: 4. Written as DNA, the CDR3 is TGTGCCACCAGCAGAGAACGGGACAGAACCTACGAGCAGTACTTC. It codes for CATSRERDRTYEQYF. Based on the CDR3 plus reference TRBV15 and TRBJ2-7, the full variable domain is DAMVIQNPRYQVTQFGKPVTLSCSQTLNHNVMYWYQQKSSQAPKLLFHYYDKDFNNEADTPDNFQSRRPNTSFCFLDIRSPGLGDTAMYLCATSRERDRTYEQYFGPGTRLTVT.